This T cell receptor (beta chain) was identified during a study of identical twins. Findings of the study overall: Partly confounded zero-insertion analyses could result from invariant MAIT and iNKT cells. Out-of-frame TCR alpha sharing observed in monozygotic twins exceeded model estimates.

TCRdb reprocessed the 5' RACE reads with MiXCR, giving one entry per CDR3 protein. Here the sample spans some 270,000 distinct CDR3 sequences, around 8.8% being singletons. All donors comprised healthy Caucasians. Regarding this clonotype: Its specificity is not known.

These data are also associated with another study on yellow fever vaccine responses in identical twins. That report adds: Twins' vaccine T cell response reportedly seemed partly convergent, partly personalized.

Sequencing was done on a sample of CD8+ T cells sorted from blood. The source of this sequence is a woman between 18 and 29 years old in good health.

In nucleotides, the CDR3 is TGCAGCGTTGGACTAGCGGGGGGCCCCACAGATACGCAGTATTTT. It translates to CSVGLAGGPTDTQYF. The gene calls are TRBV29-1 and TRBJ2-3, with 13 bases identical to TRBD2. The CDR3 has 15 residues. Germline V lookup: CDR1 SQVTM, CDR2 ANQGSEA. After removal of 4 bases from V and 2 bases from J, the junction contained 3 bases not matched to a gene.